The clone carrying this TCR beta chain was found once. Any history of autoimmune disease or systemic immunosuppression disqualified patients. On cycle 4 day 1 and cycle 7 day 1, as well as at baseline, blood was sampled. This entry is derived from a study of OX40 agonist ivuxolimab in advanced cancers. Across the study: Prior therapy, whether anti-PD-1, anti-PD-L1 or anti-CTLA-4, was allowed, and roughly 41% had some.

Data came from immunoSEQ multiplex PCR; TCRdb stores just in-frame clones and leaves some out. The sample consists of around 100,000 clones, 89% of them appearing once. The CDR3 contains 16 residues. Germline assignment: CDR1 SGHTA and CDR2 FQGTGA. Trimming cost V 7 bases and J 2 bases, with 17 bases left between them. The rearrangement links TRBV7-3 to TRBJ2-2, with a weak D call TRBD2 (5 bases). The receptor's source is an adult with an advanced solid tumor such as melanoma, head and neck, liver or kidney cancer. The specimen comprised CD4+ or CD8+ T cells sorted from blood, sampled in a trial of the OX40 agonist ivuxolimab. The chain's CDR3 is CASTLLGSPNTGELFF. CDR3 sequence (DNA): TGTGCCAGCACCCTACTAGGGAGCCCCAACACCGGGGAGCTGTTTTTT.